These T cell receptor beta chains were read from a single sample in a study of stem cell transplantation in POMP-related autoinflammatory disease. Clones were read by immunoSEQ multiplex PCR, and TCRdb kept only the in-frame ones, dropping some. The table includes roughly 8,500 clones, roughly 92% detected once. The source was CD8+ T cells from PBMCs, collected before stem cell transplantation. The source of these receptors is a human donor with POMP-related autoinflammation and immune dysregulation (PRAID). Both conserved end residues are part of each CDR3. The D gene is left open where the match is weak. For some rows the clone size is stated as once, few or many, or as a class when expanded; others skip it.

- - TRBJ1-2 TRBV5-8 CASSFSAEGYTF TGTGCCAGCAGCTTTAGTGCGGAGGGCTACACCTTC
- TRBD2 TRBJ2-7 TRBV27 CASSLSAGPAYEQYF TGTGCCAGCAGTTTGTCAGCGGGGCCCGCCTACGAGCAGTACTTC
- TRBD1 TRBJ2-6 TRBV5-6 CASSLPLQGLYSGANVLTF TGTGCCAGCAGCCTGCCACTACAGGGGTTGTACTCTGGGGCCAACGTCCTGACTTTC
- - TRBJ1-4 TRBV13 CASSLGRDGEKLFF TGTGCCAGCAGCTTAGGTAGGGACGGGGAAAAACTGTTTTTT
- - TRBJ1-6 TRBV7-8 CASSLAGGNNSPLHF TGTGCCAGCAGCTTAGCGGGGGGCAATAATTCACCCCTCCACTTT
- - TRBJ2-1 TRBV13 CASSTSGPNNQQFF TGTGCCAGCAGCACCTCGGGCCCCAACAATCAGCAGTTCTTC
- - TRBJ1-2 TRBV19 CASSIEGSYGYTF TGTGCCAGTAGTATCGAGGGCTCCTATGGCTACACCTTC
- - TRBJ1-6 TRBV30 CAWNGLQPYTFTSPLHF TGTGCCTGGAACGGTTTGCAACCTTACACTTTTACTTCACCCCTCCACTTT
- - TRBJ1-2 TRBV5-4 CASTANPNYGYTF TGTGCCAGCACTGCCAATCCTAACTATGGCTACACCTTC
- - TRBJ2-5 TRBV9 CASSVEGQYQETQYF TGTGCCAGCAGCGTAGAAGGACAGTACCAAGAGACCCAGTACTTC
- TRBD2 TRBJ2-1 TRBV11-1 CASSLAVRSGSYNEQFF TGTGCCAGCAGCTTAGCGGTAAGGAGCGGGAGCTACAATGAGCAGTTCTTC
- - TRBJ2-2 TRBV15 CATSSWTGELFF TGTGCCACCAGCAGCTGGACCGGGGAGCTGTTTTTT
- - TRBJ2-5 TRBV7-9 CASSLGGRGKETQYF TGTGCCAGCAGCTTGGGAGGCAGGGGCAAAGAGACCCAGTACTTC
once - TRBJ1-6 TRBV9 CASSVSGLRNSPLHF TGTGCCAGCAGCGTATCCGGGTTGAGAAATTCACCCCTCCACTTT
once TRBD1 TRBJ2-3 TRBV28 CASYDRDRGADTQYF TGTGCCAGTTACGATCGGGACAGGGGAGCAGATACGCAGTATTTT
- - TRBJ2-3 TRBV5-6 CASSWSGDTQYF TGTGCCAGTTCGTGGTCGGGAGATACGCAGTATTTT
- TRBD2 TRBJ2-4 TRBV28 CASRSAGGDLAKNIQYF TGTGCCAGCAGATCCGCGGGAGGAGATCTAGCCAAAAACATTCAGTACTTC
- - TRBJ2-1 TRBV4-2 CASSQDYNEQFF TGTGCCAGCAGCCAGGACTACAATGAGCAGTTCTTC
- TRBD2 TRBJ2-5 TRBV29-1 CSVEKGRGSQETQYF TGCAGCGTTGAAAAGGGGAGGGGATCCCAAGAGACCCAGTACTTC
- TRBD1 TRBJ1-2 TRBV5-1 CASSLGQGRANYGYTF TGCGCCAGCAGCTTGGGACAGGGAAGAGCTAACTATGGCTACACCTTC
- - TRBJ1-1 TRBV19 CASSNGNTEAFF TGTGCCAGTAGTAACGGGAACACTGAAGCTTTCTTT
- - TRBJ1-5 TRBV7-6 CASSLRGYNQPQHF TGTGCCAGCAGCTTGAGGGGGTATAATCAGCCCCAGCATTTT
- - TRBJ1-5 TRBV5-6 CASSLAGSLNQPQHF TGTGCCAGCAGCTTGGCCGGAAGCCTAAATCAGCCCCAGCATTTT
- TRBD1 TRBJ1-6 TRBV5-1 CASRILSDRDSPLHF TGCGCCAGCAGAATCTTGTCCGACAGGGATTCACCCCTCCACTTT
- - TRBJ1-2 TRBV20-1 CSALYWEGYTF TGCAGTGCGTTGTACTGGGAGGGCTACACCTTC
- - TRBJ1-5 TRBV10-1 CASLLFSNQPQHF TGCGCCAGTCTCCTGTTTAGCAATCAGCCCCAGCATTTT
- - TRBJ2-4 TRBV2 CASSEGGKNIQYF TGTGCCAGCAGTGAAGGCGGCAAAAACATTCAGTACTTC
once - TRBJ1-4 TRBV4-1 CASSLSPRVGLYEKLFF TGCGCCAGCAGCCTAAGTCCCAGGGTGGGCTTGTATGAAAAACTGTTTTTT
- - TRBJ2-3 TRBV21-1 CASSKSSNLAGTDTQYF TGTGCCAGCAGCAAATCGTCTAACCTAGCGGGCACAGATACGCAGTATTTT
- TRBD1 TRBJ2-1 TRBV5-4 CASRDRGKKDEQFF TGTGCCAGCAGAGACAGGGGGAAAAAGGATGAGCAGTTCTTC
- - TRBJ2-3 TRBV6-5 CASSYYLWRESDTQYF TGTGCCAGCAGTTACTATCTCTGGCGGGAATCGGATACGCAGTATTTT
- - TRBJ2-2 TRBV5-4 CASSPEGLGGVGELFF TGTGCCAGCAGCCCCGAAGGACTCGGTGGGGTCGGGGAGCTGTTTTTT
- TRBD1 TRBJ1-3 TRBV28 CASSLSRGARGNTIYF TGTGCCAGCAGTTTATCCAGGGGGGCGCGTGGAAACACCATATATTTT
- - TRBJ2-5 TRBV30 CASSPHMGETQYF TGTGCCTCATCCCCCCACATGGGAGAGACCCAGTACTTC
- - TRBJ2-3 TRBV28 CASSSDTDTQYF TGTGCCAGCAGTTCCGATACAGATACGCAGTATTTT
- TRBD1 TRBJ2-3 TRBV6-5 CASSLYRGSDTQYF TGTGCCAGCAGCTTATACAGGGGTTCAGATACGCAGTATTTT
- - TRBJ2-7 TRBV27 CASSLLGGPYEQYF TGTGCCAGCAGTTTATTAGGCGGTCCCTACGAGCAGTACTTC
- - TRBJ2-1 TRBV28 CASSYRGPSYNEQFF TGTGCCAGCAGTTATAGGGGCCCCTCCTACAATGAGCAGTTCTTC
- TRBD2 TRBJ2-1 TRBV10-3 CAIQREVPYEQFF TGTGCCATCCAACGGGAGGTGCCGTATGAGCAGTTCTTC
- - TRBJ2-7 TRBV6-1 CASSEAQGSFEQYF TGTGCCAGCAGTGAAGCACAGGGAAGTTTCGAGCAGTACTTC
- - TRBJ2-1 TRBV13 CASSSGSWSSYNEQFF TGTGCCAGCAGCTCGGGAAGCTGGAGCTCCTACAATGAGCAGTTCTTC